Listed here are 27 T cell receptor beta chains from one sample, sequenced in a study of regulatory T cells in long-lasting Graves disease. Described time point: persistent/refractory GD, antithyroid drugs over 5 years with positive TRAb. Scientists built the TCR library using RNA that was extracted from PBMCs. Arm-PCR with iRepertoire HTBI primers amplified the CDR3 regions for these TCR beta libraries. Via MiXCR, TCRdb re-called the multiplex PCR reads, giving one row per CDR3 protein. The sample has almost 350,000 distinct CDR3 sequences, roughly a fifth seen once. The sequenced sample was peripheral blood mononuclear cells (PBMCs), obtained when the disease was refractory, from a patient treated with antithyroid drugs. The source is a female donor with Graves disease.

The rearrangement links TRBV14 to TRBJ1-2; D gene unclear. The CDR3 is 12 amino acids. CDR1 and CDR2 (germline): SGHDN, FVKESK. Trimming took off 3 bases at V and 2 bases at J, with 4 bases between the two ends. CDR3 protein: CASSQWNYGYTF. CDR3 coding DNA: TGTGCCAGCAGCCAGTGGAACTATGGCTACACCTTC.

This clonotype was recorded at least ten times. The chain uses TRBV28 and TRBJ1-4, with 7 bases that match TRBD1. The CDR3 sequence is 16 residues long. V dropped 1 base and J dropped 4; count of bases not matched to a gene: 6. Germline V lookup: CDR1 MDHEN, CDR2 SYDVKM. CDR3 sequence reads: CASSLLRGQNNEKLFF. The CDR3 DNA is TGTGCCAGCAGTTTATTGAGGGGGCAGAATAATGAAAAACTGTTTTTT.

This chain links TRBV5-1 with TRBJ1-1; no definite D call. The CDR3 loop spans 13 amino acids. Germline V gives CDR1 SGHRS, CDR2 YFSETQ. Deletions cut 0 bases from V and 8 bases from J, with 11 bases between. This CDR3 is CASSLELRAEAFF. CDR3 sequence (DNA): TGCGCCAGCAGCTTGGAGTTGAGAGCAGAAGCTTTCTTT.

Note on this clonotype: A much bigger clone sits one base away, suggesting this may be a read error. V usage is TRBV7-9 and J usage is TRBJ2-7; D unclear. The CDR3 contains 13 residues. The V gene's germline CDR1 is SEHNR and CDR2 FQNEAQ (reference sequence). V lost 0 bases and J 3 bases, leaving 6 bases between the germline ends. As DNA, the CDR3 is TGTGCCAGCAGCTTAGCAACCGACTACGAGCAGTACTTC. Amino acid sequence: CASSLATDYEQYF.

The rearrangement joins TRBV30 to TRBJ2-7; tentatively, D is TRBD1 or TRBD2 (5 bases each). This CDR3 comprises 12 residues. The germline CDR1 and CDR2 sequences are GTSNPN and SVGIG (reference sequence). Trimming cost V 5 bases and J 6 bases, with 14 bases left between them. CDR3 amino acids: CAWQMRGAEQYF. In nucleotides, the CDR3 is TGTGCCTGGCAAATGAGGGGAGCCGAGCAGTACTTC.

This clonotype was detected ten times or more. V usage is TRBV20-1 and J usage is TRBJ1-1, with unresolved D. The length of the CDR3 is 14 residues. Trimming shortened V by 6 bases and J by 4 bases, and 18 bases separated the two germline ends. CDR1 and CDR2 from the germline V gene are DFQATT and SNEGSKA (reference sequence). CDR3 coding DNA: TGCAGTGCCCTAGACACAGAAAGGACCACTGAAGCTTTCTTT. It encodes CSALDTERTTEAFF.

This clonotype has ten or more counts. The chain has TRBV19 and TRBJ1-5; 8 bases fit TRBD1. Germline lookup yields CDR1 LNHDA and CDR2 SQIVND (reference sequence). CDR3 length: 16 amino acids. Trimming removed 3 bases from V and 4 bases from J; junction bases left unmatched: 8. For the CDR3, the DNA is TGTGCCAGTAGTATTGTCAGGGGGCTGGCAAATCAGCCCCAGCATTTT. Amino acid sequence: CASSIVRGLANQPQHF.

The chain uses TRBV9 and TRBJ2-1; TRBD2 matches at 7 bases. Trimming cost V 3 bases and J 0 bases; bases outside gene matches: 3. Germline V gene data show CDR1 as SGDLS and CDR2 as YYNGEE. This CDR3 has 15 amino acids. CDR3 amino acids: CASSDASGSYNEQFF. The CDR3 nucleotides read TGTGCCAGCAGCGACGCTAGCGGCTCCTACAATGAGCAGTTCTTC.

This clonotype was recorded a few times. The chain links TRBV19 to TRBJ2-1; 13 bases fit TRBD2. The germline V gene encodes CDR1 LNHDA and CDR2 SQIVND (reference sequence). J gave up 4 bases and V 5 bases, and 5 bases lay outside the gene matches. The CDR3 spans 16 residues. The CDR3 here is CASSFLLAGGYNEQFF. CDR3 nucleotide sequence: TGTGCCAGTAGTTTCCTACTAGCGGGAGGGTACAATGAGCAGTTCTTC.

This clonotype was counted at least ten times. The rearrangement links TRBV7-6 to TRBJ2-2, with D unclear. The CDR3 totals 15 residues. Trimming left V 3 bases short and J 1 base short, with 9 bases between. Germline-derived CDR1 and CDR2 are SGHVS and FNYEAQ. For the CDR3, the DNA is TGTGCCAGCAGCTTGGCGGCCCTGAACACCGGGGAGCTGTTTTTT. It codes for CASSLAALNTGELFF.

In its sample, this clonotype was seen a few times. The rearrangement joins TRBV3-1 to TRBJ2-7, with D possibly TRBD1 on 6 matching bases. The V and J ends lost 4 bases and 4 bases respectively, with 14 bases between them. The CDR3 has 14 amino acids. CDR1 LGHDT and CDR2 YNNKEL come from the germline V gene (reference sequence). Here the CDR3 DNA reads TGTGCCAGCAGCCCCGGGACATGGCTTTACGAGCAGTACTTC. Translated: CASSPGTWLYEQYF.

This clonotype appeared many times. The chain employs TRBV28 and TRBJ2-7; TRBD2 agrees at 10 bases. The germline gives CDR1 MDHEN, CDR2 SYDVKM. V trimming: 4 bases; J trimming: 6 bases; junction bases outside the gene matches: 9. This CDR3 is built from 15 residues. The CDR3 spells CASSSPASGSFEQYF. The CDR3 nucleotides read TGTGCCAGCAGTTCCCCCGCTAGCGGGAGCTTCGAGCAGTACTTC.

Concerning this clonotype: This clone may be a read error of a much larger clone one base away. This chain links TRBV5-6 with TRBJ1-6; 7 positions agree with TRBD1. Trimming took 4 bases from V and 9 from J; bases not matched to a gene: 13. The CDR3 sequence is 16 residues long. The germline gives CDR1 SGHDT, CDR2 YYEEEE. The CDR3 loop is CASSQTLDRSGSPLHF. The CDR3 nucleotides are TGTGCCAGCAGCCAAACCCTGGACAGGTCGGGTTCACCCCTCCACTTT.

This clonotype was observed many times. One junction end does not reproduce the germline sequence, and a read error may be involved. The V and J genes are TRBV6-1 and TRBJ1-5; no definite D call. The CDR3 contains 13 residues. CDR1 is MNHNS and CDR2 is SASEGT in the germline V gene. CDR3 coding DNA: TGTGCCAGCAGTGAAGGTAGCAAGCAGCCCCAGCATTTT. As protein: CASSEGSKQPQHF.

The chain has TRBV20-1 and TRBJ2-1; 7 bases fit TRBD2. The CDR3 has 15 residues. Looked up from germline, CDR1 is DFQATT and CDR2 is SNEGSKA (reference sequence). The V gene end was trimmed by 3 bases and the J gene end by 0 bases; junction bases not matched to a gene: 5. DNA of the CDR3: TGCAGTGCTAGTTATTGGGACTACTCCTACAATGAGCAGTTCTTC. Protein sequence: CSASYWDYSYNEQFF.

The chain employs TRBV4-1 and TRBJ2-7, with 7 bases matching TRBD1. The CDR3 extends over 16 amino acids. J gave up 2 bases and V 5 bases, and 12 bases lay outside the gene matches. The germline V gene has CDR1 MGHRA and CDR2 YSYEKL. CDR3 amino acids: CASSTLDRALTYEQYF. The CDR3 DNA follows: TGCGCCAGCAGCACACTTGACAGGGCCCTTACCTACGAGCAGTACTTC.

This clonotype came up many times. The V call is TRBV27, the J call TRBJ1-5; 7 bases map to TRBD1. Looked up from germline, CDR1 is MNHEY and CDR2 is SMNVEV (reference sequence). The trim removed 0 bases at V and 5 bases at J, leaving 4 bases unmatched. The CDR3 sequence is 15 residues long. CDR3 residues: CASSLSEGADQPQHF. The CDR3 region has the DNA TGTGCCAGCAGTTTATCGGAGGGGGCGGATCAGCCCCAGCATTTT.

This clonotype was recorded at least ten times. CDR3 bases: TGTGCCAGCAGTTTCTTGCGACAGCCCCAGCATTTT. Translating it yields CASSFLRQPQHF. The V gene is TRBV28, the J gene TRBJ1-5; D is unresolved. This CDR3 contains 12 residues. V was shortened by 3 bases and J by 7 bases, with 7 bases between the two germline ends. Per germline, CDR1 MDHEN and CDR2 SYDVKM.

This clonotype showed up many times. This sequence joins TRBV28 and TRBJ2-7; D not certain. The CDR3 has 12 residues. Trimming shortened V by 6 bases and J by 6 bases, and 12 bases separated the two germline ends. CDR1 and CDR2 from the germline V gene are MDHEN and SYDVKM. CDR3 in DNA: TGTGCCAGCAGGTCCTACCCAGGCGAGCAGTACTTC. Translation gives CASRSYPGEQYF. Filled out from reference TRBV28 and TRBJ2-7, the complete variable domain reads DVKVTQSSRYLVKRTGEKVFLECVQDMDHENMFWYRQDPGLGLRLIYFSYDVKMKEKGDIPEGYSVSREKKERFSLILESASTNQTSMYLCASRSYPGEQYFGPGTRLTVT.

The chain joins TRBV5-8 to TRBJ1-1; D remains ambiguous. The CDR3 length is 16 residues. Germline V lookup: CDR1 SGHTS, CDR2 YDEGEE. V gave up 3 bases and J gave up 2 bases, with 17 bases separating them. The chain's CDR3 is CASSYGVGRRNTEAFF. The CDR3 DNA reads as TGTGCCAGCAGCTATGGGGTTGGACGGCGAAACACTGAAGCTTTCTTT. Full variable domain (missing parts from reference TRBV5-8 and TRBJ1-1): EAGVTQSPTHLIKTRGQQATLRCSPISGHTSVYWYQQALGLGLQFLLWYDEGEERNRGNFPPRFSGRQFPNYSSELNVNALELEDSALYLCASSYGVGRRNTEAFFGQGTRLTVV.

This clonotype was counted only a few times. The rearrangement uses TRBV15 and TRBJ1-2, with no clear D. Trimming removed 3 bases at V and 0 bases at J, with 17 bases between. There are 17 residues in the CDR3. Germline loops: CDR1 LNHNV, CDR2 YYDKDF (reference sequence). For the CDR3, the DNA is TGTGCCACCAGCAGGGACGGGAGGTCGATCACTAACTATGGCTACACCTTC. Translated: CATSRDGRSITNYGYTF.

As regards this clonotype: Being one base from a much bigger clone, this may be a read error. V and J are TRBV6-2 or TRBV6-3 and TRBJ2-5; D is unresolved. Germline V gene sequence: CDR1 MNHEY, CDR2 SVGEGT. The CDR3 totals 14 residues. The CDR3 DNA follows: TGTACCAGCAGTTACTCGGGTGGAGAAGAGACCCAGTACTTC. It encodes CTSSYSGGEETQYF.

The chain uses TRBV7-2 and TRBJ2-1, with unresolved D. The CDR3 contains 13 residues. Germline CDR1 reads SGHTA; CDR2 reads FQGNSA. V was shortened by 2 bases and J by 7 bases, with 9 bases between the two germline ends. The CDR3 sequence: CASSLSWANEQFF. DNA for the CDR3: TGTGCCAGCAGCTTATCGTGGGCAAATGAGCAGTTCTTC. Filled out from reference TRBV7-2 and TRBJ2-1, the complete variable domain reads GAGVSQSPSNKVTEKGKDVELRCDPISGHTALYWYRQSLGQGLEFLIYFQGNSAPDKSGLPSDRFSAERTGGSVSTLTIQRTQQEDSAVYLCASSLSWANEQFFGPGTRLTVL.

The rearrangement joins TRBV24-1 to TRBJ1-2; TRBD1 agrees at 7 bases. This CDR3 region has 15 residues. Germline CDR1 reads KGHDR; CDR2 reads SFDVKD. Unmatched junction bases numbered 12, after V lost 6 bases and J lost 6 bases. CDR3 protein: CATSSRTGRGNGYTF. CDR3 in DNA: TGTGCCACCAGTTCGCGGACAGGCCGGGGGAATGGCTACACCTTC.

The table lists this clonotype with a few counts. This chain links TRBV5-1 with TRBJ2-3, with D perhaps matching TRBD2 (6 bases). V dropped 4 bases and J dropped 6 bases, with 15 bases sitting between them. The V gene's germline CDR1 is SGHRS and CDR2 YFSETQ. This CDR3 has 14 amino acids. The CDR3 sequence is CASSPGRSSDTQYF. The CDR3 DNA is TGCGCCAGCAGCCCCGGGAGATCATCGGATACGCAGTATTTT. The complete variable domain, with remaining parts taken from reference TRBV5-1 and TRBJ2-3, reads KAGVTQTPRYLIKTRGQQVTLSCSPISGHRSVSWYQQTPGQGLQFLFEYFSETQRNKGNFPGRFSGRQFSNSRSEMNVSTLELGDSALYLCASSPGRSSDTQYFGPGTRLTVL.

This clonotype was observed many times. The CDR3 DNA sequence: TGTGCCAGCAGTCCGGGACTAGTAGGGGAGACCCAGTACTTC. Residues: CASSPGLVGETQYF. The chain joins TRBV6-1 to TRBJ2-5, with 8 bases fitting TRBD2. In germline, CDR1 is MNHNS, CDR2 SASEGT. V shed 5 bases and J 5 bases; nucleotides not matched to a gene: 7. The CDR3 sequence is 14 residues long.

This chain joins TRBV3-1 and TRBJ2-5; 11 bases are shared with TRBD2. The J call may be wrong; the DNA end is better matched by TRBJ2-1. The CDR3 loop spans 15 amino acids. The germline V gene encodes CDR1 LGHDT and CDR2 YNNKEL (reference sequence). The CDR3 sequence: CASSQLAGGSNEQFF. The CDR3 nucleotides read TGTGCCAGCAGCCAACTAGCGGGGGGTTCGAATGAGCAGTTCTTC.